This entry describes one T cell receptor (beta chain). Germline V lookup: CDR1 LGHNA, CDR2 YSLEER. Trimming cost V 1 base and J 6 bases; bases outside gene matches: 4. CDR3 length: 15 residues. The source of the sample is a study of sequential checkpoint blockade in melanoma. On the study more broadly: Maintenance nivolumab came after either treatment sequence.

Repertoires were generated with immunoSEQ multiplex PCR, while TCRdb's copy carries only in-frame clones and drops some. This sample carries some 35,000 clones, approximately 90% of them seen once, and the ten largest clones take around 12%. As for treatment: randomized to nivolumab then ipilimumab (arm A) or the reverse (arm B). Patients had received no earlier DNA-damaging chemotherapy. This receptor was identified in a human donor with melanoma. Material: CD8+ T cells sorted from blood (inferred from file names), obtained from a patient given nivolumab and ipilimumab in sequence. The chain recombines TRBV4-3 with TRBJ2-2; TRBD2 aligns across 8 bases. CDR3 in DNA: TGCGCCAGCAGCCAAGGGACTAGCCTAGCCGGGGAGCTGTTTTTT. The encoded protein is CASSQGTSLAGELFF.